This TCR beta chain was captured by sequencing in a study of vaccination and CD4 T cells after COVID-19. The Oncomine TCR Beta short-read assay sequenced DNA from cultured CD4+ T cells. MiXCR was run by TCRdb on the PCR reads, yielding one entry per CDR3 protein. The sample yields about 25,000 distinct CDR3 sequences, 45% to 50% seen once. V shed 6 bases and J 3 bases; nucleotides not matched to a gene: 3. The CDR3 spans 13 residues. Per germline, CDR1 KGHSH and CDR2 LQKENI. The treatment: roughly nine-day PBMC culture with coronavirus spike peptide pools or control peptides (ViraFEST assay). Of note for this clonotype: Antigen unknown.

Sequenced material: CD4+ T cells from blood, cultured in vitro. The chain uses TRBV18 and TRBJ1-1, with TRBD1 identical over 8 bases. This clonotype was sampled from a human donor who had recovered from COVID-19. CDR3 sequence (DNA): TGTGCCAGCTCTGGACAGGGAGACACTGAAGCTTTCTTT. It codes for CASSGQGDTEAFF.